This T cell receptor beta chain was captured in a study of T cells expressing NK-cell markers. Reprocessing the 5' RACE reads, TCRdb reports a single entry for every CDR3 protein and omits DNA. The sample has about 170,000 distinct CDR3 sequences; the top ten hold 20% to 25%. The source material was blood T cells: a sorted CD56 or NKG2C T cell subset, CD4+ or CD8+ T cells, or bulk PBMC T cells (not recorded which). The TCR comes from a man aged 18-70 years in good health.

The chain's CDR3 is CATSRSRGMSSYEQYF. The genes are TRBV15 and TRBJ2-7; there is no DNA to check the TCRdb D call of TRBD1. The CDR3 consists of 16 residues. CDR1 is LNHNV and CDR2 is YYDKDF in the germline V gene (reference sequence). The entire variable domain, with the rest obtained from reference TRBV15 and TRBJ2-7, is as follows: DAMVIQNPRYQVTQFGKPVTLSCSQTLNHNVMYWYQQKSSQAPKLLFHYYDKDFNNEADTPDNFQSRRPNTSFCFLDIRSPGLGDTAMYLCATSRSRGMSSYEQYFGPGTRLTVT.